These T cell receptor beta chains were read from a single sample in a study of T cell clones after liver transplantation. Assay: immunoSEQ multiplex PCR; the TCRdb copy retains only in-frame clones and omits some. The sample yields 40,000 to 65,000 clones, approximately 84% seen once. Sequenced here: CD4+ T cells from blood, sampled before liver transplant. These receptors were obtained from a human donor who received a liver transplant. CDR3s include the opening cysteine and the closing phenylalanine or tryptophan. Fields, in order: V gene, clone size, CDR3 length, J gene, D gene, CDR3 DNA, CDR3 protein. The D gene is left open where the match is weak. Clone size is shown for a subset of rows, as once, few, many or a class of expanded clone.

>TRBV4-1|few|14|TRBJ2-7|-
TGCGCCAGCAGAGGTCTTGGGATTGACCACGAGCAGTACTTC
CASRGLGIDHEQYF
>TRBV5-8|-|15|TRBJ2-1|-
TGTGCCAGCAGCTTGCAACAGGGATCCTACAATGAGCAGTTCTTC
CASSLQQGSYNEQFF
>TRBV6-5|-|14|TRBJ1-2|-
TGTGCCAGCAGGACCGGGACGGAGATGTACGGCTACACCTTC
CASRTGTEMYGYTF
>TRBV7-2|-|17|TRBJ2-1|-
TGTGCCAGCAGCTTATCTTCACATCCCTACTCCTACAATGAGCAGTTCTTC
CASSLSSHPYSYNEQFF
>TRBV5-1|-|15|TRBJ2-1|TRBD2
TGCGCCAGCAGCTTGGATCCTAGCGGGGGCGATGAGCAGTTCTTC
CASSLDPSGGDEQFF
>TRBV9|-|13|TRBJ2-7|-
TGTGCCAGCAGCGAGGGATTCTATGGGGAGCAGTACTTC
CASSEGFYGEQYF
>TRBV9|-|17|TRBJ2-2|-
TGTGCCAGCAGCGTAGGGAAGCTCCTAGCGCAGGCCGGGGAGCTGTTTTTT
CASSVGKLLAQAGELFF
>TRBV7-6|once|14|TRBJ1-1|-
TGTGCCAGCAGCTTAGATCGGTCGAACACTGAAGCTTTCTTT
CASSLDRSNTEAFF
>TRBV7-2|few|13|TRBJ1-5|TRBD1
TGTGCCAGCAGCCCCCGGGACAGGAGACCCCAGCATTTT
CASSPRDRRPQHF
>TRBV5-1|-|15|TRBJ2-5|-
TGCGCCAGCAGCTTGGGGCCAGGCAATCAAGAGACCCAGTACTTC
CASSLGPGNQETQYF
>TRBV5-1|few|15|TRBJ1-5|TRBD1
TGCGCCAGCAGCCTCCGGGACAGGGGCGGTCAGCCCCAGCATTTT
CASSLRDRGGQPQHF
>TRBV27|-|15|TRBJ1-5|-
TGTGCCAGCAGTTTTGGCGGGGGCCGCAATCAGCCCCAGCATTTT
CASSFGGGRNQPQHF
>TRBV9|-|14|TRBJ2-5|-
TGTGCCAGCAGCGTTAGACCGACCCCGGAGACCCAGTACTTC
CASSVRPTPETQYF
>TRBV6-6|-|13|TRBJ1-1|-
TGTGCCAGCAGTTCCAGGAGTGTGGGTGAAGCTTTCTTT
CASSSRSVGEAFF
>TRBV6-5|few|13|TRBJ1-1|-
TGTGCCAGCAATCGTCGGGGGACACGTGAAGCTTTCTTT
CASNRRGTREAFF
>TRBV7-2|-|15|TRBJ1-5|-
TGTGCCAGCAGCTTAATTGGGGATAGCAATCAGCCCCAGCATTTT
CASSLIGDSNQPQHF
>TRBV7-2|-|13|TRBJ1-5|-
TGTGCCAGCAGCGCCGACAGGATGCAGCCCCAGCATTTT
CASSADRMQPQHF
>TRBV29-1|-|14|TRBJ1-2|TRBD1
TGCAGCGTTGTGGGGGCCGGGACAGTAAATGGCTACACCTTC
CSVVGAGTVNGYTF
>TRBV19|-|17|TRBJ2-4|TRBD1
TGTGCCAGTAGTATAGATCACGCAGGGGGTCCCCGAAACATTCAGTACTTC
CASSIDHAGGPRNIQYF
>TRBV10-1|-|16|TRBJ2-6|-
TGCGCCAGCAGTGAGCTAGGATCTCATGGGGCCAACGTCCTGACTTTC
CASSELGSHGANVLTF
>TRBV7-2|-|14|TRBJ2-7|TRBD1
TGTGCCAGCAGCCCGAGGACAGGGGGCCTCGAGCAGTACTTC
CASSPRTGGLEQYF
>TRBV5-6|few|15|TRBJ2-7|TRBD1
TGTGCCAGCAGTTTTGGGACAGCCCCCGGAGACGAGCAGTACTTC
CASSFGTAPGDEQYF
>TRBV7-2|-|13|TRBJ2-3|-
TGTGCCAGCAGCTTTTCAGGGGAAGATACGCAGTATTTT
CASSFSGEDTQYF
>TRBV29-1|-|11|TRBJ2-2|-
TGCAGCGTTGACGGGGCCGGGGAGCTGTTTTTT
CSVDGAGELFF
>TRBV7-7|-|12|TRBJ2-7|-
TGTGCTAGCGGGACAGAAATTTACGAGCAGTACTTC
CASGTEIYEQYF
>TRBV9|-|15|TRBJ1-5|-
TGTGCCAGCAGCGCCAACTCCAATAGCAATCAGCCCCAGCATTTT
CASSANSNSNQPQHF